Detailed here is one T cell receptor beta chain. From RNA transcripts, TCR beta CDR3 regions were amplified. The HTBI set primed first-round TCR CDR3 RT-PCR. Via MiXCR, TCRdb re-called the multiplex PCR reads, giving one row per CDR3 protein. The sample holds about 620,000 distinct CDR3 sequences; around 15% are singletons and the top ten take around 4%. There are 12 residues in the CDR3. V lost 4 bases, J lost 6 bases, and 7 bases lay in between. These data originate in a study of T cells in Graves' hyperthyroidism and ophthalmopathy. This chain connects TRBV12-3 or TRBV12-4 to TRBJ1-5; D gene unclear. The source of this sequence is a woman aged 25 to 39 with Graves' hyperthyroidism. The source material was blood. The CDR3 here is CASSSLGQPQHF. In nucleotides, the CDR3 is TGTGCCAGCAGTTCCCTGGGTCAGCCCCAGCATTTT.